A single sample gave rise to the 22 T cell receptor beta chains below, sequenced in a study of blood T cell repertoires in COVID-19. Using immunoSEQ multiplex PCR, the repertoire was profiled, and TCRdb retains in-frame clones only, with some absent. The table includes hundreds of thousands of clones, around nine tenths detected once. The sample comprised peripheral blood. The receptor set was obtained from a woman in her 50s with COVID-19, enrolled during active disease.

V and J are TRBV2 and TRBJ2-7; TRBD1 agrees at 11 bases. With V trimmed by 8 bases and J by 3 bases, 9 bases remained unmatched. CDR1 is SNHLY and CDR2 is FYNNEI in the germline V gene. The CDR3 has 15 residues. In DNA, the CDR3 is TGTGCCAGCTATTCCGGGACAGGGGGTTTCTACGAGCAGTACTTC. This encodes CASYSGTGGFYEQYF.

The chain employs TRBV19 and TRBJ2-3; D is undetermined. CDR1 LNHDA and CDR2 SQIVND come from the germline V gene (reference sequence). The CDR3 length is 12 residues. V lost 5 bases and J 6 bases, leaving 9 bases between the germline ends. Here the CDR3 DNA reads TGTGCCAGTAGTGACATTCCGGATACGCAGTATTTT. Protein: CASSDIPDTQYF.

The chain links TRBV11-2 to TRBJ1-2, with 7 bases fitting TRBD1. Looked up from germline, CDR1 is SGHAT and CDR2 is FQNNGV. This CDR3 is built from 14 residues. Unmatched junction bases numbered 4, after V lost 3 bases and J lost 3 bases. The CDR3 nucleotides read TGTGCCAGCAGCTTTGGGACAGAGTACTATGGCTACACCTTC. It specifies CASSFGTEYYGYTF.

This clone was recorded only once. This chain links TRBV3-1 (or the pseudogene TRBV3-2) with TRBJ2-1; the match to TRBD2 covers 9 bases. The CDR3 runs 13 residues. V shed 6 bases, J shed 7 bases, and the junction held 4 bases outside the gene matches. CDR1 LGHDT and CDR2 YNNKEL come from the germline V gene (reference sequence). This chain's CDR3 is CASRKAGGNEQFF. As DNA, the CDR3 is TGTGCCAGCAGAAAAGCGGGGGGAAATGAGCAGTTCTTC.

The chain is built from TRBV19 and TRBJ1-5; D is unclear. Trimming removed 6 bases from V and 1 base from J, with 4 bases in between. The CDR3 contains 12 residues. Germline loops: CDR1 LNHDA, CDR2 SQIVND (reference sequence). In DNA form, the CDR3 reads TGTGCCAGTAGCCGGAGCAATCAGCCCCAGCATTTT. The encoded protein is CASSRSNQPQHF.

In this sample, this clone turned up a few times. The J gene is TRBJ2-2, the V gene TRBV19; 7 positions agree with TRBD1. The trim removed 5 bases at V and 1 base at J, leaving 7 bases unmatched. Per germline, CDR1 LNHDA and CDR2 SQIVND (reference sequence). This CDR3 region has 16 residues. CDR3: CASSPTGTVNTGELFF. CDR3 DNA sequence: TGTGCCAGTAGTCCTACCGGGACAGTGAACACCGGGGAGCTGTTTTTT.

This clone was picked up one time. The chain is built from TRBV19 and TRBJ1-5, with D perhaps matching TRBD1 (5 bases). This CDR3 has 13 residues. Germline V lookup: CDR1 LNHDA, CDR2 SQIVND (reference sequence). With 7 bases removed from V and 4 bases from J, the gap between germline ends came to 11 bases. CDR3: CASTFAGNQPQHF. DNA for the CDR3: TGTGCCAGTACATTTGCAGGGAATCAGCCCCAGCATTTT.

The chain has TRBV2 and TRBJ1-5; no firm D call. Trimming took 6 bases from V and 1 from J, leaving 10 bases between them. Germline lookup yields CDR1 SNHLY and CDR2 FYNNEI. The CDR3 consists of 14 residues. DNA for the CDR3: TGTGCCAGCAGCTCAATGCAGAGCAATCAGCCCCAGCATTTT. This sequence encodes CASSSMQSNQPQHF.

The chain carries TRBV4-1 and TRBJ2-3; a weak D match, TRBD2 (6 bases). Trimming cost V 4 bases and J 1 base, with 6 bases left between them. Germline V gene data show CDR1 as MGHRA and CDR2 as YSYEKL. There are 13 residues in the CDR3. The CDR3 reads CASSPGGTDTQYF. CDR3 nucleotides: TGCGCCAGCAGCCCGGGGGGCACAGATACGCAGTATTTT.

This chain joins TRBV9 and TRBJ1-2; 11 bases agree with TRBD1. The CDR3 is 15 residues long. CDR1 SGDLS and CDR2 YYNGEE come from the germline V gene. Germline trimming cut 3 bases from V and 4 bases from J; bases unmatched to any gene: 5. The CDR3 region has the DNA TGTGCCAGCAGCGGTGGACAGGGGGCTGGCTATGGCTACACCTTC. Translated: CASSGGQGAGYGYTF.

V gene TRBV3-1 (or the pseudogene TRBV3-2) combines with J gene TRBJ1-1, with 11 nucleotides matching TRBD1. Trimming took 2 bases from V and 7 from J; bases not matched to a gene: 3. Germline V gene lookup returns CDR1 LGHDT and CDR2 YNNKEL (reference sequence). The CDR3 is 14 residues long. CDR3 in DNA: TGTGCCAGCAGCCAATCGGGACAGGGGGTTGAAGCTTTCTTT. Translation gives CASSQSGQGVEAFF.

The CDR3 protein is CASSLAAGMGQPQHF. Here the CDR3 DNA reads TGCGCCAGCAGCTTGGCCGCAGGGATGGGTCAGCCCCAGCATTTT. The chain recombines TRBV5-1 with TRBJ1-5, with D possibly TRBD1 on 5 matching bases. From germline, CDR1 is SGHRS and CDR2 YFSETQ. Between the trimmed V and J ends, which lost 0 bases and 6 bases, there was a span of 13 bases. CDR3 length: 15 residues.

This clone was detected a few times. Other DNA variants within this sample encode the same CDR3. The chain combines TRBV6-1 with TRBJ1-1; D not certain. The CDR3 covers 14 residues. V was pared by 0 bases and J by 3 bases, with 8 bases between. Germline V gene sequence: CDR1 MNHNS, CDR2 SASEGT. The CDR3 here is CASSEAGGDTEAFF. CDR3 DNA: TGTGCCAGCAGTGAAGCGGGCGGGGACACTGAAGCTTTCTTT.

The rearrangement joins TRBV2 to TRBJ2-6; D is ambiguous. The CDR3 loop spans 15 amino acids. Trimming shortened V by 8 bases and J by 0 bases, and 11 bases separated the two germline ends. The germline V gene encodes CDR1 SNHLY and CDR2 FYNNEI. The CDR3 DNA sequence: TGTGCCAGCCAACTTGGTAGCTCTGGGGCCAACGTCCTGACTTTC. Its protein is CASQLGSSGANVLTF.

This sequence joins TRBV11-3 and TRBJ2-6; no clear D gene. V lost 5 bases, J lost 3 bases, and 11 bases lay in between. Germline CDR1 reads SGHNT; CDR2 reads YENEEA. The CDR3 is made up of 15 amino acids. The CDR3 loop is CASSALASGANVLTF. In nucleotides, the CDR3 is TGTGCCAGCAGCGCCTTGGCAAGTGGGGCCAACGTCCTGACTTTC.

This sequence joins TRBV6-5 and TRBJ2-3; a possible D gene is TRBD2 (5 bases). Germline loops: CDR1 MNHEY, CDR2 SVGAGI. V was clipped by 2 bases and J by 7 bases, with 10 bases between them. The CDR3 covers 13 residues. The CDR3 loop reads CASSYTQRHTQYF. The CDR3 DNA reads as TGTGCCAGCAGTTACACTCAGCGGCATACGCAGTATTTT.

In DNA form, the CDR3 reads TGTGCCAGCCGCGCGGGGCCTCGCTACGAGCAGTACTTC. This encodes CASRAGPRYEQYF. The chain carries TRBV27 and TRBJ2-7; tentatively, D is TRBD2 (6 bases). The germline V gene has CDR1 MNHEY and CDR2 SMNVEV (reference sequence). Trimming removed 8 bases from V and 3 bases from J, with 14 bases in between. This CDR3 is built from 13 residues.

The chain's CDR3 is CASTLAANTGELFF. CDR3 DNA sequence: TGTGCCAGCACCTTAGCAGCGAACACCGGGGAGCTGTTTTTT. This chain joins TRBV3-1 (or the pseudogene TRBV3-2) and TRBJ2-2; D is unresolved. Looked up from germline, CDR1 is LGHDT and CDR2 is YNNKEL (reference sequence). This CDR3 region has 14 residues. V lost 7 bases and J 0 bases, leaving 9 bases between the germline ends.

A word on this clone: The same CDR3 is also encoded by other DNA sequences in this sample. This chain connects TRBV3-1 (or the pseudogene TRBV3-2) to TRBJ1-2; TRBD1 might be the D (5 bases). V was clipped by 1 base and J by 2 bases, with 8 bases between them. This CDR3 is 14 amino acids long. CDR1 and CDR2 (germline): LGHDT, YNNKEL (reference sequence). CDR3 in amino acids: CASSQAGGNYGYTF. The DNA for the CDR3 is TGTGCCAGCAGCCAAGCCGGGGGGAACTATGGCTACACCTTC.

The chain joins TRBV24-1 to TRBJ2-3; TRBD2 agrees at 9 bases. V was clipped by 5 bases and J by 3 bases; unmatched bases: 8. CDR1 is KGHDR, CDR2 SFDVKD, per germline. CDR3 size: 16 residues. This chain's CDR3 is CATSGGGAVWTDTQYF. CDR3 coding DNA: TGTGCCACCAGTGGCGGGGGGGCCGTATGGACAGATACGCAGTATTTT.

The chain carries TRBV6-6 and TRBJ2-4, with D maybe TRBD2 (5 bases). Germline V CDR1 and CDR2: MNHNY, SVGAGI (reference sequence). The CDR3 contains 16 residues. V lost 2 bases to trimming and J lost 0 bases, with 11 bases between them. In DNA form, the CDR3 reads TGTGCCAGCAGTTACGCGGGTACACTAGCCAAAAACATTCAGTACTTC. Translation: CASSYAGTLAKNIQYF.

The chain joins TRBV19 to TRBJ1-1, with D unresolved. This CDR3 contains 12 residues. The germline V gene encodes CDR1 LNHDA and CDR2 SQIVND (reference sequence). The V gene lost 8 bases and the J gene lost 5 bases, with 12 bases spanning the gap. This CDR3 reads CASWEAGTEAFF. The CDR3 DNA reads TGTGCCAGTTGGGAGGCAGGAACTGAAGCTTTCTTT.